Listed below are T cell receptor beta chains from one sample, sequenced in a study of OX40 agonist ivuxolimab in advanced cancers. Sequencing was performed with immunoSEQ multiplex PCR; in TCRdb, only in-frame clones are kept and a portion is missing. Of about 95,000 clones listed, 80% to 90% are singletons. The source material was CD4+ or CD8+ T cells sorted from blood, sampled in a trial of the OX40 agonist ivuxolimab. These receptors came from an adult with an advanced solid tumor such as melanoma, head and neck, liver or kidney cancer. CDR3s include the opening cysteine and the closing phenylalanine or tryptophan. A D gene is named only where the DNA matches it firmly. A row's size may be missing; if present it is once, few, many or a size class.

TRBV5-1	TRBJ2-4	TRBD1	NA	CASSLAGGKNIQYF	TGCGCCAGCAGCTTGGCAGGGGGAAAAAACATTCAGTACTTC
TRBV7-3	TRBJ1-6	TRBD1	once	CASSLRLWTGNSPLHF	TGTGCCAGCAGCTTACGCCTTTGGACAGGGAATTCACCCCTCCACTTT
TRBV30	TRBJ2-1	TRBD2	NA	CAWSVSSGIRDEQFF	TGTGCCTGGAGTGTTTCTAGCGGGATTCGGGATGAGCAGTTCTTC
TRBV7-3	TRBJ2-1	TRBD2	NA	CASSLNGRGNEQFF	TGTGCCAGCAGCTTAAACGGGAGGGGGAATGAGCAGTTCTTC
TRBV6-6	TRBJ2-3	NA	NA	CASSAQGASTDTQYF	TGTGCCAGCAGTGCCCAAGGGGCGAGCACAGATACGCAGTATTTT
TRBV14	TRBJ1-6	NA	NA	CASSPVVGSPLHF	TGTGCCAGCAGTCCAGTGGTGGGCTCACCCCTCCACTTT
TRBV5-1	TRBJ1-2	NA	NA	CASTTGWGDYGYTF	TGCGCCAGCACCACAGGGTGGGGGGACTATGGCTACACCTTC
TRBV5-5	TRBJ1-5	NA	few	CASRAGINSNQPQHF	TGTGCCAGCAGGGCGGGTATTAATAGCAATCAGCCCCAGCATTTT
TRBV5-6	TRBJ2-7	TRBD2	NA	CASSLITSGTPEQYF	TGTGCCAGCAGCTTGATCACTAGCGGGACCCCCGAGCAGTACTTC
TRBV30	TRBJ2-5	NA	NA	CAWSAELRETQYF	TGTGCCTGGAGTGCGGAGCTAAGAGAGACCCAGTACTTC
TRBV12-5	TRBJ2-5	TRBD2	NA	CASGLRLAGGRETQYF	TGTGCTAGTGGTTTGCGACTAGCGGGAGGCAGGGAGACCCAGTACTTC
TRBV4-2	TRBJ1-3	TRBD1	NA	CASSQAFGGTVHSGNTIYF	TGTGCCAGCAGCCAAGCTTTCGGTGGGACAGTCCACTCTGGAAACACCATATATTTT